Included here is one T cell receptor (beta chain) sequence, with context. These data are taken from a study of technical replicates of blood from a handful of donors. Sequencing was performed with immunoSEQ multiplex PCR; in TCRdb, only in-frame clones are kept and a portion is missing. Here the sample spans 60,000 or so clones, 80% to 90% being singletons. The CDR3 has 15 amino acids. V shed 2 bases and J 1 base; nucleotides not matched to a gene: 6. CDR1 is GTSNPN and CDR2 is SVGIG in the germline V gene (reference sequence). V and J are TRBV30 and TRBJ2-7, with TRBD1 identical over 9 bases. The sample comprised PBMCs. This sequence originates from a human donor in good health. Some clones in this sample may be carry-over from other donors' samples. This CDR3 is CAWSRTGTGSYEQYF. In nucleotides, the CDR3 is TGTGCCTGGAGTCGAACCGGGACAGGGTCCTACGAGCAGTACTTC. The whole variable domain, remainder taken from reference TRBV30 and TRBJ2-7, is SQTIHQWPATLVQPVGSPLSLECTVEGTSNPNLYWYRQAAGRGLQLLFYSVGIGQISSEVPQNLSASRPQDRQFILSSKKLLLSDSGFYLCAWSRTGTGSYEQYFGPGTRLTVT.